This T cell receptor beta chain was identified in a study of monozygotic twins with inflammatory bowel disease. The CDR3 has 15 amino acids. CDR1 SQVTM and CDR2 ANQGSEA come from the germline V gene. UMIs that included a 6-nucleotide sample barcode were added by template switching, which took place during cDNA synthesis. TCRdb re-called the 5' RACE reads and gives one entry per CDR3 protein, without DNA. In all, the sample yields about 210,000 distinct CDR3 sequences. The receptor's source is a human donor with ulcerative colitis or Crohn's disease, or a healthy co-twin of an affected twin (not recorded which). V is TRBV29-1 and J is TRBJ2-5; TCRdb calls TRBD1, which cannot be checked without DNA. Sequenced sample: blood. CDR3 loop: CSVRGPVSVRETQYF. Variable domain in full (rest from reference TRBV29-1 and TRBJ2-5): SAVISQKPSRDICQRGTSLTIQCQVDSQVTMMFWYRQQPGQSLTLIATANQGSEATYESGFVIDKFPISRPNLTFSTLTVSNMSPEDSSIYLCSVRGPVSVRETQYFGPGTRLLVL.